Sequencing of this T cell receptor (beta chain) was carried out in a study of blood T cell repertoires in COVID-19. Turning to the study itself: There were acute and convalescent COVID-19 samples, and they came from the United States, Italy and Spain. T cells, B-cell-depleted T cells, or PBMCs supplied cDNA or gDNA.

Original handling: Cell counts per sample came from amplifying reference gene primers. Measured with immunoSEQ multiplex PCR; TCRdb has only the in-frame clones, and not every one. V and J calls and clone size are those listed in that table; D and trimming were worked out from the DNA. The table records roughly 250,000 clones, more than 65% of them present only once. Trimming took off 4 bases at V and 2 bases at J, with 21 bases between the two ends. CDR1 and CDR2 (germline): SGDLS, YYNGEE. The CDR3 extends over 17 amino acids. The sequence was obtained from a woman between 40 and 55 years old with active or convalescent COVID-19. This sequence joins TRBV9 and TRBJ1-2, with D hard to call. Sequenced: peripheral blood. CDR3 DNA sequence: TGTGCCAGCAGCCCTAGAGGTGGGCCTCTAGCCAACTATGGCTACACCTTC. It codes for CASSPRGGPLANYGYTF.